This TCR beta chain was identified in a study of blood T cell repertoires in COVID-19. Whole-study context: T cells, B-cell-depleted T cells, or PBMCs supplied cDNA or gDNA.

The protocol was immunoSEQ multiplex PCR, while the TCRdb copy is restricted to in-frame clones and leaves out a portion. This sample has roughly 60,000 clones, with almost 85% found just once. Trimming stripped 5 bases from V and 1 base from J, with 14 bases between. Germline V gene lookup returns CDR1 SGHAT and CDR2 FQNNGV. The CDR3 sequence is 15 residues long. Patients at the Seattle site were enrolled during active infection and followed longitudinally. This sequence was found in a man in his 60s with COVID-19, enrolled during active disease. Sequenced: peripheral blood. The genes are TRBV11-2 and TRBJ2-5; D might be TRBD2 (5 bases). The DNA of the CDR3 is TGTGCCAGCAGCCTAAACCCAAGCGGCCAAGAGACCCAGTACTTC. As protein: CASSLNPSGQETQYF.